What follows are 6 T cell receptor beta chains derived from one specimen sequenced in a study of T cell changes during pregnancy in multiple sclerosis. Profiled with immunoSEQ multiplex PCR; TCRdb holds only in-frame clones, not every one. The table has tens of thousands of clones, about 91% seen once; the top ten hold under 5%. The material was peripheral blood, obtained in the first trimester of pregnancy. The receptors come from a female donor in good health, enrolled as a control in a pregnancy study.

V is TRBV9 and J is TRBJ2-3; TRBD2 agrees at 7 bases. The CDR3 contains 15 residues. V shed 0 bases and J 1 base; nucleotides not matched to a gene: 2. Per germline, CDR1 SGDLS and CDR2 YYNGEE. As DNA, the CDR3 is TGTGCCAGCAGCGTAGGGGGGAGGGGCACAGATACGCAGTATTTT. Protein: CASSVGGRGTDTQYF.

This clone was counted once. The CDR3, as DNA: TGTGCCTGGACGTACCGGTCGAACACCATATATTTT. It translates to CAWTYRSNTIYF. The chain links TRBV30 to TRBJ1-3, with no clear D. Germline V CDR1 and CDR2: GTSNPN, SVGIG (reference sequence). CDR3 length: 12 amino acids. The V gene lost 4 bases and the J gene lost 7 bases, with 11 bases spanning the gap.

This chain connects TRBV6-5 to TRBJ2-7; TRBD2 matches at 10 bases. Germline-derived CDR1 and CDR2 are MNHEY and SVGAGI. V dropped 2 bases and J dropped 6; count of bases not matched to a gene: 7. The CDR3 extends over 15 amino acids. The CDR3 region has the DNA TGTGCCAGCAGTTACAAACTAGCGGGGCTGGTCGAGCAGTACTTC. Protein sequence: CASSYKLAGLVEQYF.

CDR3 residues: CASSPGTQAYEQYF. In DNA, the CDR3 is TGTGCCAGTAGTCCCGGGACACAAGCCTACGAGCAGTACTTC. The chain is built from TRBV19 and TRBJ2-7; D possibly corresponds to TRBD1 (6 bases). Germline V gene lookup returns CDR1 LNHDA and CDR2 SQIVND (reference sequence). The V end was cut by 5 bases, the J end by 2 bases, with 13 bases between. The CDR3 is 14 amino acids.

The J gene is TRBJ2-1, the V gene TRBV2; 10 bases map to TRBD2. Unmatched junction bases numbered 3, after V lost 3 bases and J lost 7 bases. CDR1 SNHLY and CDR2 FYNNEI come from the germline V gene. CDR3 length equals 14 residues. The CDR3, as DNA: TGTGCCAGCAGTGAGAGCGGGGGGGATAATGAGCAGTTCTTC. It translates to CASSESGGDNEQFF. Complete variable domain (other parts from reference TRBV2 and TRBJ2-1): EPEVTQTPSHQVTQMGQEVILRCVPISNHLYFYWYRQILGQKVEFLVSFYNNEISEKSEIFDDQFSVERPDGSNFTLKIRSTKLEDSAMYFCASSESGGDNEQFFGPGTRLTVL.

The rearrangement uses TRBV5-4 and TRBJ1-2; D possibly corresponds to TRBD1 (5 bases). The germline CDR1 and CDR2 sequences are SGHNT and YYREEE (reference sequence). Trimming shortened V by 0 bases and J by 3 bases, and 12 bases separated the two germline ends. The CDR3 has 15 amino acids. In DNA form, the CDR3 reads TGTGCCAGCAGCTTGGTTTCAGGGATTGACTATGGCTACACCTTC. It yields the protein CASSLVSGIDYGYTF.